This T cell receptor (beta chain) was found in a study of PD-L1 blockade in urothelial cancer. At the level of the study: Peripheral blood specimens exhibited a median yield of 141,255 T cells.

Noted time point: peripheral blood 6 weeks after treatment start. Repertoires were generated with immunoSEQ multiplex PCR, while TCRdb's copy carries only in-frame clones and drops some. The sample includes tens of thousands of clones, roughly nine tenths of them seen just once. This clone was seen only a few times. Trimming took 5 bases from V and 3 from J; bases not matched to a gene: 8. The CDR3 loop spans 16 amino acids. The V gene's germline CDR1 is SGHVS and CDR2 FQNEAQ. The receptor was derived from a man aged 65-85 years with urothelial cancer. The rearrangement uses TRBV7-8 and TRBJ2-7; 12 nucleotides match TRBD1. The input for sequencing was PBMCs, taken around atezolizumab (anti-PD-L1) treatment. The CDR3 DNA reads TGTGCCAGCAGCCACCGGGACAGGGGGCAACGCTACGAGCAGTACTTC. This sequence encodes CASSHRDRGQRYEQYF.